The 15 T cell receptor beta chains reported below all come from one sample, sequenced in a study of human T cells and chemical hapten exposure. Using its own MiXCR run on the RACE reads, TCRdb lists one record per CDR3 protein. The sample lists a few hundred thousand distinct CDR3 sequences, about 4.4% occurring once. Time point specified: patch test 1, 2 weeks after DPC sensitization. Treatment defined: therapeutic diphenylcyclopropenone sensitization with weekly scalp DPC. Sequences were derived from whole blood, sampled in connection with sensitization to the hapten diphenylcyclopropenone (DPC). All receptors derive from a woman aged 45-60 years with alopecia areata. Some clones in this sample may be carry-over from other donors' samples.

A few counts support this clonotype. The V gene is TRBV4-1, the J gene TRBJ2-7; possibly TRBD1 for D (6 bases). Between the trimmed V and J ends, which lost 1 base and 4 bases, there was a span of 14 bases. Germline V gives CDR1 MGHRA, CDR2 YSYEKL. This CDR3 contains 15 residues. CDR3: CASSQAGALTYEQYF. The CDR3 DNA reads as TGCGCCAGCAGCCAAGCAGGGGCTCTTACGTACGAGCAGTACTTC.

The rearrangement uses TRBV10-3 and TRBJ1-1; a weak D match, TRBD1 (6 bases). This CDR3 region has 14 residues. The germline V and J ends were trimmed by 7 bases and 4 bases, with 16 bases remaining between them. CDR1 ENHRY and CDR2 SYGVKD come from the germline V gene. In DNA form, the CDR3 reads TGTGCCATCATGGCGGGGGGCTCGTTCACTGAAGCTTTCTTT. Protein product: CAIMAGGSFTEAFF.

This clonotype was counted ten times or more. The chain carries TRBV7-8 and TRBJ1-5; D may be TRBD1 (6 bases). Germline V gives CDR1 SGHVS, CDR2 FQNEAQ. V dropped 3 bases and J dropped 7 bases, with 13 bases sitting between them. This CDR3 spans 14 amino acids. The CDR3 protein is CASSLAGADQPQHF. The CDR3 DNA reads as TGTGCCAGCAGCTTGGCAGGGGCGGACCAGCCCCAGCATTTT.

This clonotype was observed at least ten times. This chain uses TRBV20-1 with TRBJ1-5; perhaps TRBD1 as D (5 bases). V was trimmed by 3 bases and J by 4 bases, leaving 13 bases between them. Looked up from germline, CDR1 is DFQATT and CDR2 is SNEGSKA (reference sequence). The CDR3 is 14 residues long. The CDR3 reads CSAREGPVNQPQHF. The CDR3 DNA is TGCAGTGCTAGGGAGGGACCTGTTAATCAGCCCCAGCATTTT.

The chain combines TRBV29-1 with TRBJ1-1, with TRBD1 as a possible D gene (5 bases). Germline assignment: CDR1 SQVTM and CDR2 ANQGSEA. The CDR3 sequence is 13 residues long. V shed 5 bases and J shed 0 bases, with 10 bases lying between them. The chain's CDR3 is CSVPTVMNTEAFF. As DNA, the CDR3 is TGCAGCGTTCCGACAGTAATGAACACTGAAGCTTTCTTT.

This clonotype was detected ten times or more. The V and J genes are TRBV11-1 and TRBJ2-1; weak D call: TRBD2 (5 bases). Trimming took 5 bases from V and 0 from J, leaving 11 bases between them. In germline, CDR1 is SGHAT, CDR2 FQDESV (reference sequence). The CDR3 is made up of 15 amino acids. CDR3 region: CASSQGSASYNEQFF. The CDR3 DNA sequence: TGTGCCAGCAGCCAAGGTAGCGCCTCCTACAATGAGCAGTTCTTC. The full variable domain, rest sourced from reference TRBV11-1 and TRBJ2-1, is EAEVAQSPRYKITEKSQAVAFWCDPISGHATLYWYRQILGQGPELLVQFQDESVVDDSQLPKDRFSAERLKGVDSTLKIQPAELGDSAMYLCASSQGSASYNEQFFGPGTRLTVL.

This clonotype showed up just a few times. V is TRBV6-2 or TRBV6-3 and J is TRBJ2-2; D tentatively fits TRBD1 or TRBD2 (5 bases each). V was shortened by 7 bases and J by 1 base, with 16 bases between the two germline ends. Germline CDR1 reads MNHEY; CDR2 reads SVGEGT. The CDR3 is 16 residues long. The CDR3 DNA reads as TGTGCCAGCAAGAAGGCCAGGGCGGGGAACACCGGGGAGCTGTTTTTT. Translating gives CASKKARAGNTGELFF.

The genes are TRBV20-1 and TRBJ2-2, with D perhaps matching TRBD1 (5 bases). V lost 0 bases to trimming and J lost 1 base, with 12 bases between them. The germline V gene has CDR1 DFQATT and CDR2 SNEGSKA (reference sequence). The CDR3 covers 16 residues. This CDR3 is CSARDRSTGNTGELFF. The CDR3 region has the DNA TGCAGTGCTAGAGATCGAAGCACAGGGAACACCGGGGAGCTGTTTTTT.

This clonotype was counted many times. The CDR3 nucleotides read TGTGCCAGCAGCCAAGATCGGCAGGGGGACCAGTACTTC. This encodes CASSQDRQGDQYF. The chain couples TRBV3-1 to TRBJ2-7; 7 nucleotides match TRBD1. The CDR3 sequence is 13 residues long. Germline loops: CDR1 LGHDT, CDR2 YNNKEL (reference sequence). After removal of 0 bases from V and 10 bases from J, the junction contained 6 bases not matched to a gene.

With regard to this clonotype: This may come from a read error, since a much larger clone is one base off. The rearrangement links TRBV6-1 to TRBJ2-1; TRBD2 matches at 10 bases. The CDR3 spans 16 residues. The germline V gene has CDR1 MNHNS and CDR2 SASEGT. J was trimmed by 8 bases and V by 7 bases; bases with no gene match: 14. The CDR3 bases are TGTGCCAGCACCATCCGGATTAGCGGGGGGATCTATGAGCAGTTCTTC. This encodes CASTIRISGGIYEQFF.

This clonotype was seen repeatedly, ten times or more. The J gene is TRBJ2-7, the V gene TRBV28, with D possibly being TRBD1 (6 bases). CDR1 is MDHEN, CDR2 SYDVKM, per germline. V was trimmed by 8 bases and J by 3 bases, leaving 20 bases between them. There are 15 residues in the CDR3. CDR3 residues: CASRHGQSNDYEQYF. The CDR3 nucleotides are TGTGCCAGCCGCCACGGACAGAGTAATGACTACGAGCAGTACTTC.

The rearrangement uses TRBV25-1 and TRBJ1-2; D is ambiguous. Per the germline V gene, CDR1 is MGHDK and CDR2 is SYGVNS. The length of the CDR3 is 13 residues. Trimming took 9 bases from V and 2 from J, leaving 13 bases between them. CDR3 coding DNA: TGTGCCAGTACTAGAGACGCGAACTATGGCTACACCTTC. Translated, it gives CASTRDANYGYTF.

This clonotype was seen ten or more times. This chain uses TRBV4-1 with TRBJ2-5; 8 bases map to TRBD2. CDR3 length: 15 amino acids. The germline gives CDR1 MGHRA, CDR2 YSYEKL. The junction had 5 bases not matched to a gene; V was cut back by 4 bases and J by 1 base. The CDR3 bases are TGCGCCAGCAGCCTTAGCGGGGCTGGCCAAGAGACCCAGTACTTC. The encoded protein is CASSLSGAGQETQYF.

In its sample, this clonotype was seen a few times. The chain carries TRBV10-3 and TRBJ2-7; 7 bases align to TRBD1. J lost 3 bases, V lost 4 bases, and 3 bases had no gene match. This CDR3 is 13 amino acids long. The V gene's germline CDR1 is ENHRY and CDR2 SYGVKD. DNA for the CDR3: TGTGCCATCAGTGGGGACAGCTACTACGAGCAGTACTTC. This codes for CAISGDSYYEQYF.

J is TRBJ1-6 and V is TRBV6-5, with a tentative D call TRBD1 (5 bases). This CDR3 contains 16 residues. The V gene lost 6 bases and the J gene lost 0 bases, with 12 bases spanning the gap. The V gene's germline CDR1 is MNHEY and CDR2 SVGAGI. The DNA for the CDR3 is TGTGCCAGCAGCCCCGGGGGGGGCTCCTATAATTCACCCCTCCACTTT. Translated, it gives CASSPGGGSYNSPLHF.